The 10 T cell receptor beta chains in this list originate from one sample, sequenced in a study of post-analysis software for immune sequencing data. Their target antigens are unknown. Study-wide points: Included in a set of five TRBV segments more frequent in patients than controls were TRBV5-6, TRBV5-1 and TRBV20-1.

Unique molecular identifiers were carried by the TCR beta cDNA libraries. TCRdb reanalysed the PCR reads using MiXCR and keeps one entry per CDR3 protein. This table holds hundreds of thousands of distinct CDR3 sequences, around 47% found once. The sequenced sample was blood. All receptors derive from a girl between 5 and 17 years old with multiple sclerosis.

This clonotype was observed a few times. V and J are TRBV20-1 and TRBJ1-2, with 7 nucleotides matching TRBD1. CDR1 is DFQATT, CDR2 SNEGSKA, per germline (reference sequence). The CDR3 sequence is 12 residues long. Trimming at V came to 5 bases and at J to 4 bases, leaving 4 bases not matched to a gene. Here the CDR3 reads CSAWDSCYGYTF. The CDR3 DNA is TGCAGTGCTTGGGACAGCTGCTATGGCTACACCTTC.

The chain is built from TRBV9 and TRBJ2-7; TRBD1 matches 8 bases. From germline, CDR1 is SGDLS and CDR2 YYNGEE. The CDR3 loop spans 15 amino acids. J was trimmed by 1 base and V by 0 bases; bases with no gene match: 3. The CDR3 bases are TGTGCCAGCAGCGTAGGGACAGGGAGGTCCTACGAGCAGTACTTC. Amino acids: CASSVGTGRSYEQYF.

The chain carries TRBV4-1 and TRBJ2-7; D not certain. V gave up 1 base and J gave up 3 bases, with 16 bases separating them. Germline V gene sequence: CDR1 MGHRA, CDR2 YSYEKL. CDR3 length equals 16 residues. The CDR3 reads CASSQGLFRNNYEQYF. Written as DNA, the CDR3 is TGCGCCAGCAGCCAAGGCTTATTCCGGAACAACTACGAGCAGTACTTC.

The rearrangement uses TRBV25-1 and TRBJ1-1; TRBD1 matches at 7 bases. V trimming: 4 bases; J trimming: 5 bases; junction bases outside the gene matches: 7. Germline V CDR1 and CDR2: MGHDK, SYGVNS. The CDR3 runs to 14 residues. Here the CDR3 DNA reads TGTGCCAGCAGTGTCCACAGGGGTAGGACTGAAGCTTTCTTT. Its protein is CASSVHRGRTEAFF.

This clonotype has a handful of counts. J is TRBJ2-7 and V is TRBV5-1; tentative D call: TRBD1 (5 bases). The CDR3 has 13 residues. V lost 5 bases and J 2 bases, leaving 11 bases between the germline ends. The germline V gene encodes CDR1 SGHRS and CDR2 YFSETQ. The CDR3 protein is CASRVGDTYEQYF. CDR3 DNA sequence: TGCGCCAGCAGGGTAGGGGATACCTACGAGCAGTACTTC.

The chain has TRBV6-6 and TRBJ2-5, with 9 bases matching TRBD1. This CDR3 has 16 residues. J was trimmed by 2 bases and V by 5 bases; bases with no gene match: 9. The V gene's germline CDR1 is MNHNY and CDR2 SVGAGI (reference sequence). The chain's CDR3 is CASSILQGAGQETQYF. CDR3 nucleotides: TGTGCCAGCAGTATTCTACAGGGGGCGGGTCAAGAGACCCAGTACTTC.

This clonotype occurred once. The chain links TRBV27 to TRBJ2-1; D is possibly TRBD1 (6 bases). CDR3 length equals 14 residues. Germline-derived CDR1 and CDR2 are MNHEY and SMNVEV (reference sequence). V was clipped by 7 bases and J by 0 bases, with 10 bases between them. CDR3 loop: CASTLGGSYNEQFF. The CDR3 region has the DNA TGTGCCAGCACCCTAGGGGGCTCCTACAATGAGCAGTTCTTC.

This clonotype was seen only a few times. This chain links TRBV10-2 with TRBJ2-1; TRBD1 matches at 7 bases. CDR1 and CDR2 from the germline V gene are WSHSY and SAAADI. The CDR3 is 10 amino acids. V was pared by 8 bases and J by 12 bases, with 4 bases of the junction left unmatched. CDR3 in DNA: TGCGCCAGCGGGAGACAGGGGCAGTTCTTC. It encodes CASGRQGQFF.

The rearrangement uses TRBV7-9 and TRBJ1-2, with D possibly matching TRBD1 (5 bases). The ends were cut back, 5 bases at V and 3 bases at J, with 13 bases in the middle. CDR3 length equals 14 residues. Germline V gene data show CDR1 as SEHNR and CDR2 as FQNEAQ (reference sequence). CDR3 loop: CASSPRDQDYGYTF. CDR3 bases: TGTGCCAGCAGCCCCAGGGACCAGGACTATGGCTACACCTTC.

This clonotype has a handful of counts. This chain uses TRBV9 with TRBJ2-7, with 8 bases lining up with TRBD1. The J segment lost 2 bases and the V segment lost 4 bases, leaving 5 bases of the junction unmatched. From germline, CDR1 is SGDLS and CDR2 YYNGEE. This CDR3 is built from 14 residues. The CDR3 DNA reads as TGTGCCAGCAGCTCCAACAGGGGGGCCTACGAGCAGTACTTC. Protein sequence: CASSSNRGAYEQYF.